These 15 T cell receptor beta chains came from one sample sequenced in a study of T cells in AML relapse after transplant. TCR alpha and beta chains were amplified from RNA by modified RACE PCR. One entry per CDR3 protein results from TCRdb running MiXCR on the PCR reads. The profile shows roughly 1,500 distinct CDR3 sequences, approximately 6.9% of them singletons. The sample consisted of bone marrow, either the whole sample or a sorted T cell fraction (not recorded which), taken in complete remission. Receptors were obtained from a human donor who had a stem cell transplant for acute myeloid leukemia. Some T cells may originate from the graft donor.

As for this clonotype: A much bigger clone sits one base away, suggesting this may be a read error. The genes are TRBV20-1 and TRBJ1-5, with unresolved D. This CDR3 region has 15 residues. Germline values: CDR1 DFQATT, CDR2 SNEGSKA (reference sequence). The DNA of the CDR3 is TGCAGTGTTGGCGTCCTGGGTTATAGCAATCGGCCCCAGCATTTT. It translates to CSVGVLGYSNRPQHF.

This clonotype is categorized as medium-sized. This CDR3 reads CASSESPRGSPLHF. For the CDR3, the DNA is TGCGCCAGCAGTGAGTCCCCTCGGGGCTCGCCCCTCCACTTT. V and J are TRBV10-2 and TRBJ1-6; a possible D gene is TRBD1 (5 bases). This CDR3 comprises 14 residues. From germline, CDR1 is WSHSY and CDR2 SAAADI. V shed 0 bases and J shed 13 bases, with 13 bases lying between them.

This clonotype was seen many times. J is TRBJ2-7 and V is TRBV5-1, with 14 bases fitting TRBD2. Trimming removed 2 bases from V and 6 bases from J; junction bases left unmatched: 7. This CDR3 is 16 amino acids long. Germline V gene sequence: CDR1 SGHRS, CDR2 YFSETQ. The CDR3 coding sequence is TGCGCCAGCAGCTTTCTGGGACTAGCGGGAGTGCCCGAGCAGTACTTC. Translating gives CASSFLGLAGVPEQYF. Drawing the rest from reference TRBV5-1 and TRBJ2-7, the complete variable domain is KAGVTQTPRYLIKTRGQQVTLSCSPISGHRSVSWYQQTPGQGLQFLFEYFSETQRNKGNFPGRFSGRQFSNSRSEMNVSTLELGDSALYLCASSFLGLAGVPEQYFGPGTRLTVT.

This clonotype is medium-sized by share. The rearrangement uses TRBV29-1 and TRBJ2-1; D tentatively reads TRBD1 or TRBD2 (5 bases each). CDR1 and CDR2 from the germline V gene are SQVTM and ANQGSEA. There are 11 residues in the CDR3. V gave up 7 bases and J gave up 7 bases, with 11 bases separating them. CDR3 protein: CSAGDRNEQFF. The CDR3 DNA follows: TGCAGCGCCGGGGACCGGAATGAGCAGTTCTTC.

V gene TRBV20-1 combines with J gene TRBJ2-5; TRBD1 agrees at 10 bases. Trimming removed 0 bases from V and 5 bases from J; junction bases left unmatched: 9. The CDR3 runs 16 residues. Germline loops: CDR1 DFQATT, CDR2 SNEGSKA (reference sequence). CDR3 in DNA: TGCAGTGCTAGAGATCCGCTGGGGACAGGGGTGGAGACCCAGTACTTC. Residues: CSARDPLGTGVETQYF.

This clonotype appeared many times. V gene TRBV7-9 combines with J gene TRBJ2-5; 8 positions agree with TRBD2. Germline lookup yields CDR1 SEHNR and CDR2 FQNEAQ (reference sequence). The CDR3 consists of 17 residues. After removal of 5 bases from V and 2 bases from J, the junction contained 13 bases not matched to a gene. CDR3 nucleotides: TGTGCCAGCAGCCCCCTAACTAGCGGACGGGCTCAAGAGACCCAGTACTTC. Its translation: CASSPLTSGRAQETQYF.

Relative to its sample, this clonotype is medium-sized. This chain connects TRBV21-1 to TRBJ2-2; no check of the table's D call, TRBD1, against the DNA was made. TRBV21-1 is described as a pseudogene. This CDR3 has 18 amino acids. The DNA for the CDR3 is TGTGCCAGCAGCAAACCGGACAGGGAACATTTTTGCACCGGGGAGCTGTTTTTT. Its protein is CASSKPDREHFCTGELFF.

By its share, this clonotype is medium-sized. The chain combines TRBV6-1 with TRBJ2-1, with 13 bases identical to TRBD2. V shed 6 bases, J shed 4 bases, and the junction held 21 bases outside the gene matches. Germline loops: CDR1 MNHNS, CDR2 SASEGT. The CDR3 spans 21 residues. CDR3 DNA sequence: TGTGCCAGCAGCTATAAACCCGGGACTAGCGGGATTAGTGGGGGGTACAATGAGCAGTTCTTC. This encodes CASSYKPGTSGISGGYNEQFF.

Judged by abundance, this clonotype is medium-sized. The chain has TRBV4-2 and TRBJ1-3, with D maybe TRBD1 (5 bases). Germline CDR1 LGHNA, CDR2 YNFKEQ. This CDR3 spans 16 amino acids. Trimming left V 1 base short and J 0 bases short, with 10 bases between. The CDR3 nucleotides read TGTGCCAGCAGCCAAGCGACAGCGGCCTCTGGAAACACCATATATTTT. Translating it yields CASSQATAASGNTIYF.

By its share, this clonotype is medium-sized (0.01 to 0.1%). The J gene is TRBJ2-5, the V gene TRBV20-1; 13 positions match TRBD2. The CDR3 loop spans 16 amino acids. CDR1 and CDR2 (germline): DFQATT, SNEGSKA (reference sequence). Germline trimming cut 5 bases from V and 1 base from J; bases unmatched to any gene: 7. In nucleotides, the CDR3 is TGCAGTGCTGATGGACTAGCGGGAGATGTCCAAGAGACCCAGTACTTC. It encodes CSADGLAGDVQETQYF.

By sample fraction, this clonotype is medium-sized. The CDR3 sequence is CASSLRQGSEQYF. The CDR3, as DNA: TGTGCCAGCAGTTTAAGGCAGGGCAGCGAGCAGTACTTC. The chain employs TRBV12-3 or TRBV12-4 and TRBJ2-7, with D perhaps TRBD1 (5 bases). The V end lost 2 bases, the J end lost 6 bases, and 11 bases lay between the germline ends. This CDR3 comprises 13 residues.

By proportion, this clonotype is medium-sized. V usage is TRBV7-2 and J usage is TRBJ2-7; D is unclear. V lost 5 bases and J 3 bases, leaving 8 bases between the germline ends. The germline V gene has CDR1 SGHTA and CDR2 FQGNSA. This CDR3 is built from 12 residues. As DNA, the CDR3 is TGTGCCAGCAGCCCCCGTGGCTACGAGCAGTACTTC. Residues: CASSPRGYEQYF.

V and J are TRBV3-1 and TRBJ2-1; D might be TRBD2 (6 bases). The CDR3 is 15 amino acids. Germline values: CDR1 LGHDT, CDR2 YNNKEL (reference sequence). The V end was cut by 4 bases, the J end by 2 bases, with 12 bases between. The CDR3 is CASSPQRATYNEQFF. The CDR3 DNA reads TGTGCCAGCAGCCCCCAGCGGGCTACCTACAATGAGCAGTTCTTC.

The rearrangement links TRBV5-1 to TRBJ2-7; a possible D gene is TRBD2 (5 bases). Trimming took off 0 bases at V and 4 bases at J, with 5 bases between the two ends. CDR3 length: 12 residues. Germline-derived CDR1 and CDR2 are SGHRS and YFSETQ. The CDR3 reads CASSLGGYEQYF. The DNA of the CDR3 is TGCGCCAGCAGCTTGGGAGGGTACGAGCAGTACTTC.

This clonotype was picked up many times. J is TRBJ2-6 and V is TRBV5-6; weak D call: TRBD2 (6 bases). Germline V gene data show CDR1 as SGHDT and CDR2 as YYEEEE. The CDR3 runs to 17 residues. V was shortened by 3 bases and J by 4 bases, with 17 bases between the two germline ends. The CDR3 here is CASSSSLAEGGANVLTF. The CDR3 DNA follows: TGTGCCAGCAGCTCCTCTCTCGCGGAGGGAGGGGCCAACGTCCTGACTTTC.